The text below deals with one T cell receptor (beta chain). The RNA input was roughly 0.45 to 1 ug, and it was reverse transcribed with random hexamers. TCRdb passed the immunoSEQ multiplex PCR reads through MiXCR, listing each CDR3 protein once. This sample has some 180,000 distinct CDR3 sequences, with over 90% found just once. The data stem from a study of CD8 T cells in Susac syndrome. Background on the study: At the time of blood draw, patients with Susac syndrome were therapy-naive, receiving corticosteroids, or receiving intravenous immunoglobulin alone.

Sequencing of TCR beta was performed on blood CD8+ and CD4+ T cells. V was clipped by 5 bases and J by 2 bases; unmatched bases: 6. The CDR3 sequence is 14 residues long. CDR1 is DFQATT, CDR2 SNEGSKA, per germline (reference sequence). This TCR came from a human donor with Susac syndrome. The rearrangement joins TRBV20-1 to TRBJ2-3, with 8 bases identical to TRBD2. Sequencing was carried out using CD4+ T cells from PBMCs. The CDR3 nucleotides read TGCAGTGCTCCAATAGCGGGGATCACAGATACGCAGTATTTT. Its protein is CSAPIAGITDTQYF.